Below are 9 T cell receptor beta chains sequenced from a single sample in a study of blood T cell repertoires in COVID-19. Assay: immunoSEQ multiplex PCR; the TCRdb copy retains only in-frame clones and omits some. The sample carries 110,000 or so clones, around 80% recorded once. Sample: peripheral blood. The receptors stem from a man between 70 and 80 years old with acute or convalescent COVID-19.

The V call is TRBV28, the J call TRBJ2-3, with 12 bases fitting TRBD2. The trim removed 1 base at V and 7 bases at J, leaving 6 bases unmatched. The CDR3 length is 16 residues. Germline V gives CDR1 MDHEN, CDR2 SYDVKM. CDR3 loop: CASSLFELAGGNTQYF. CDR3 in DNA: TGTGCCAGCAGTTTATTTGAACTAGCGGGAGGAAATACGCAGTATTTT.

This sequence joins TRBV4-3 and TRBJ1-6; D remains ambiguous. There are 16 residues in the CDR3. The V end was cut by 1 base, the J end by 9 bases, with 16 bases between. In germline, CDR1 is LGHNA, CDR2 YSLEER. CDR3 sequence: CASSQAPPGGGSPLHF. The CDR3, as DNA: TGCGCCAGCAGCCAAGCCCCCCCGGGAGGCGGTTCACCCCTCCACTTT.

The chain uses TRBV27 and TRBJ2-7; weak D call: TRBD2 (5 bases). Trimming pared 5 bases from V and 5 bases from J, leaving 13 bases between. The germline V gene has CDR1 MNHEY and CDR2 SMNVEV (reference sequence). CDR3 size: 13 residues. CDR3 in amino acids: CASSANGKDEQYF. CDR3 in DNA: TGTGCCAGCAGTGCCAACGGGAAGGACGAGCAGTACTTC.

V usage is TRBV11-3 and J usage is TRBJ2-2; possible D gene TRBD2, 6 bases. Germline V gene sequence: CDR1 SGHNT, CDR2 YENEEA. Trimming stripped 0 bases from V and 3 bases from J, with 11 bases between. This CDR3 has 16 residues. CDR3 sequence: CASSLDGGVDTGELFF. CDR3 bases: TGTGCCAGCAGCTTAGATGGAGGGGTGGACACCGGGGAGCTGTTTTTT.

This clone was seen a few times. The chain uses TRBV7-8 and TRBJ1-1, with unresolved D. CDR3 length equals 14 residues. V was pared by 5 bases and J by 4 bases, with 14 bases between. Germline V gene data show CDR1 as SGHVS and CDR2 as FQNEAQ. The CDR3 protein is CASSGQHQATEAFF. Here the CDR3 DNA reads TGTGCCAGCAGCGGCCAACATCAGGCCACTGAAGCTTTCTTT.

The chain couples TRBV19 to TRBJ2-7, with 8 bases identical to TRBD2. Germline V gene lookup returns CDR1 LNHDA and CDR2 SQIVND (reference sequence). V was clipped by 5 bases and J by 2 bases; unmatched bases: 2. The CDR3 totals 13 residues. The CDR3, as DNA: TGTGCCAGTAGTGATAGCGGGACCTACGAGCAGTACTTC. Protein sequence: CASSDSGTYEQYF. Full variable domain (rest looked up from reference TRBV19 and TRBJ2-7): DGGITQSPKYLFRKEGQNVTLSCEQNLNHDAMYWYRQDPGQGLRLIYYSQIVNDFQKGDIAEGYSVSREKKESFPLTVTSAQKNPTAFYLCASSDSGTYEQYFGPGTRLTVT.

The chain is built from TRBV5-1 and TRBJ1-3, with TRBD1 matching over 9 bases. The CDR3 covers 16 residues. Germline-derived CDR1 and CDR2 are SGHRS and YFSETQ. Unmatched junction bases numbered 9, after V lost 5 bases and J lost 3 bases. The CDR3 loop is CASRLGTGNIGNTIYF. CDR3 DNA: TGCGCCAGCAGACTCGGGACAGGGAACATTGGAAACACCATATATTTT.

The chain couples TRBV7-9 to TRBJ2-2; a weak D match, TRBD1 (6 bases). V was clipped by 3 bases and J by 4 bases, with 12 bases between them. Germline loops: CDR1 SEHNR, CDR2 FQNEAQ (reference sequence). This CDR3 is built from 15 residues. CDR3 protein: CASSLIQGPTGELFF. The CDR3 bases are TGTGCCAGCAGCTTGATACAGGGACCCACCGGGGAGCTGTTTTTT.

This chain uses TRBV9 with TRBJ2-7; 12 nucleotides line up with TRBD2. This CDR3 spans 16 amino acids. Germline CDR1 SGDLS, CDR2 YYNGEE. Trimming cost V 1 base and J 5 bases; bases outside gene matches: 7. The CDR3 nucleotides read TGTGCCAGCAGCGTATCCAGACTAGCGGGAGCGGACGAGCAGTACTTC. Encoded protein: CASSVSRLAGADEQYF. Supplemented by reference TRBV9 and TRBJ2-7, the full variable domain reads DSGVTQTPKHLITATGQRVTLRCSPRSGDLSVYWYQQSLDQGLQFLIQYYNGEERAKGNILERFSAQQFPDLHSELNLSSLELGDSALYFCASSVSRLAGADEQYFGPGTRLTVT.